This TCR beta chain was identified in a study of identical twins. Findings of the study overall: Analyses of zero insertions could, in part, be confounded by invariant MAIT and iNKT cells. Whereas memory repertoires showed no such difference, abundant cord blood beta clonotypes carried fewer insertions.

CDR3 length equals 17 residues. TCRdb fed the 5' RACE reads into MiXCR, producing one record per CDR3 protein. In the table there are more than 200,000 distinct CDR3 sequences, roughly 10% of which are singletons. The sample holds a few counts of this clonotype. Its antigen is not identified. This chain connects TRBV21-1 to TRBJ2-1; TRBD2 is taken as the D call from the table, unchecked against the DNA. TRBV21-1 is a known pseudogene. This sequence originates from a woman aged 18-29 years in good health. Material: memory (CD45RO+) T cells sorted from blood. The DNA of the CDR3 is TGTGCCGGCCTGGGAGCGGGATCTCGAGTGGTTTACAATGAGCAGTTCTTC. Amino acids: CAGLGAGSRVVYNEQFF.